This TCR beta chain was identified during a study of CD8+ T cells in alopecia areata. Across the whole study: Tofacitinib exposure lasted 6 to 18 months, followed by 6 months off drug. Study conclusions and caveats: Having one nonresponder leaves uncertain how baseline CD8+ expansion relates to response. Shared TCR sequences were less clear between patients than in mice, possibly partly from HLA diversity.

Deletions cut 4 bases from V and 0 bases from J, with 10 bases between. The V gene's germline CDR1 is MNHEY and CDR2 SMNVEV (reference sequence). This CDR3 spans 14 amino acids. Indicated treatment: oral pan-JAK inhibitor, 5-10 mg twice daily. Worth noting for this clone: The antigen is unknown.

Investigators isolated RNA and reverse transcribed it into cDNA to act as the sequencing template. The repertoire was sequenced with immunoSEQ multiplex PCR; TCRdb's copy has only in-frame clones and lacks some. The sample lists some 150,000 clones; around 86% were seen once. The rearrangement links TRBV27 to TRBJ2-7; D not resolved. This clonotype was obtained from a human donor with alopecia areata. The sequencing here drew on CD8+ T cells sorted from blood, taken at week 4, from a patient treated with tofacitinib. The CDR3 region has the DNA TGTGCCAGCAGTTCCTCAGGTGTCTCCTACGAGCAGTACTTC. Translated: CASSSSGVSYEQYF.